One and the same sample provided the 10 T cell receptor beta chains below, sequenced in a study of T cells in localized non-small cell lung cancer. TCRdb's copy holds only in-frame clones and misses some; the assay was immunoSEQ multiplex PCR. The sample shows about 24,000 clones, more than 85% of them seen only once. Sequenced here: peripheral blood, sampled before any cancer treatment. All receptors derive from a man between 40 and 75 years old with stage III squamous cell lung carcinoma.

The rearrangement joins TRBV7-2 to TRBJ2-6; no definite D call. V lost 1 base and J 0 bases, leaving 4 bases between the germline ends. The CDR3 loop spans 15 amino acids. CDR1 is SGHTA, CDR2 FQGNSA, per germline. In DNA, the CDR3 is TGTGCCAGCAGCTTAGGAGTCTCTGGGGCCAACGTCCTGACTTTC. Translated, it gives CASSLGVSGANVLTF. The variable domain in full, with the rest retrieved from reference TRBV7-2 and TRBJ2-6, is GAGVSQSPSNKVTEKGKDVELRCDPISGHTALYWYRQSLGQGLEFLIYFQGNSAPDKSGLPSDRFSAERTGGSVSTLTIQRTQQEDSAVYLCASSLGVSGANVLTFGAGSRLTVL.

The V call is TRBV5-1, the J call TRBJ2-1, with 9 bases lining up with TRBD1. From germline, CDR1 is SGHRS and CDR2 YFSETQ. The CDR3 totals 16 residues. J was trimmed by 7 bases and V by 3 bases; bases with no gene match: 11. The CDR3 reads CASSSASGTGTNEQFF. CDR3 DNA: TGCGCCAGCAGCTCGGCATCCGGGACAGGGACAAATGAGCAGTTCTTC.

The chain couples TRBV19 to TRBJ1-2; 8 nucleotides align to TRBD1. Germline V gene data show CDR1 as LNHDA and CDR2 as SQIVND (reference sequence). The junction had 10 bases not matched to a gene; V was cut back by 3 bases and J by 4 bases. The CDR3 contains 16 residues. The CDR3 DNA sequence: TGTGCCAGTAGTATCAAGTCCCGGGACAGGATCTATGGCTACACCTTC. Residues: CASSIKSRDRIYGYTF.

This sequence joins TRBV11-3 and TRBJ2-2; 13 nucleotides agree with TRBD2. Germline V gene lookup returns CDR1 SGHNT and CDR2 YENEEA. V shed 4 bases, J shed 1 base, and the junction held 6 bases outside the gene matches. The CDR3 extends over 18 amino acids. As DNA, the CDR3 is TGTGCCAGCAGCTCCGGACTAGCGGGGGCCATGAACACCGGGGAGCTGTTTTTT. It translates to CASSSGLAGAMNTGELFF.

This clone was counted a few times. The chain carries TRBV21-1 and TRBJ1-2. TRBV21-1 corresponds to a pseudogene. The CDR3 runs 16 residues. The CDR3 loop is CASSIVGPITNYGYTF. CDR3 DNA: TGTGCCAGCAGCATCGTCGGACCTATCACCAACTATGGCTACACCTTC.

The J gene is TRBJ2-5, the V gene TRBV5-4; TRBD2 agrees at 9 bases. This CDR3 spans 15 amino acids. The V gene's germline CDR1 is SGHNT and CDR2 YYREEE (reference sequence). Unmatched junction bases numbered 7, after V lost 2 bases and J lost 5 bases. CDR3 residues: CASSLLAGGGETQYF. CDR3 DNA sequence: TGTGCCAGCAGCTTACTAGCGGGTGGGGGGGAGACCCAGTACTTC.

This chain uses TRBV30 with TRBJ2-3, with D possibly being TRBD2 (5 bases). The germline V and J ends were trimmed by 3 bases and 3 bases, with 7 bases remaining between them. The CDR3 is made up of 12 amino acids. CDR1 is GTSNPN and CDR2 is SVGIG in the germline V gene (reference sequence). The CDR3 nucleotides read TGTGCCTGGAGATGGGAGACAGATACGCAGTATTTT. The encoded protein is CAWRWETDTQYF.

The chain combines TRBV28 with TRBJ1-4; the D gene is possibly TRBD1 (6 bases). Germline loops: CDR1 MDHEN, CDR2 SYDVKM. Trimming pared 7 bases from V and 7 bases from J, leaving 16 bases between. The CDR3 is 14 residues long. The chain's CDR3 is CASISGGLGEKLFF. DNA for the CDR3: TGTGCCAGCATCTCTGGGGGGCTGGGTGAAAAACTGTTTTTT.

The chain joins TRBV5-4 to TRBJ1-1; D is unresolved. Trimming removed 1 base from V and 0 bases from J, with 7 bases in between. The CDR3 totals 14 residues. The germline V gene has CDR1 SGHNT and CDR2 YYREEE (reference sequence). CDR3 sequence: CASSLSAMNTEAFF. The CDR3 nucleotides read TGTGCCAGCAGCTTGTCCGCAATGAACACTGAAGCTTTCTTT.

The chain carries TRBV9 and TRBJ2-5, with D perhaps matching TRBD1 (6 bases). Germline V gene data show CDR1 as SGDLS and CDR2 as YYNGEE. V lost 0 bases, J lost 2 bases, and 11 bases lay in between. CDR3 length equals 15 residues. In DNA, the CDR3 is TGTGCCAGCAGCGTAGCACCCGGGACACAAGAGACCCAGTACTTC. Its translation is CASSVAPGTQETQYF.